These T cell receptor beta chains were read from a single sample in a study of T-cell reconstitution after alpha-beta-depleted transplantation in children. TCRdb re-analysed the PCR reads in MiXCR, keeping a single row per CDR3 protein. Among 190,000 or so distinct CDR3 sequences listed, around 7% were seen once. The sequences come from PBMCs from the stem cell graft donor, collected from the stem cell graft. Receptors originate from a human donor who donated a stem cell graft to a child with Wiskott-Aldrich syndrome. The CDR3 runs from the conserved cysteine through the conserved F or W. Fields, in order: V gene, J gene, D gene, clone size, CDR3 length, CDR3 DNA, CDR3 protein. A D gene is named only where the DNA matches it firmly. Clone sizes are given selectively: once, few, many, or a class where the clone is expanded.

>TRBV2|TRBJ2-7|TRBD1|few|12
TGTGTCCACCGGGACAGCTCCTACGAGCAGTACTTC
CVHRDSSYEQYF
>TRBV7-2|TRBJ1-5|TRBD1|many|15
TGTGCCAGCAGCTTAACGACAGGGGGCAATCAGCCCCAGCATTTT
CASSLTTGGNQPQHF
>TRBV7-9|TRBJ1-2|-|many|14
TGTGCCAGCAGCTTAGGATCAGGCAACTATGGCTACACCTTC
CASSLGSGNYGYTF
>TRBV6-1|TRBJ1-5|-|many|14
TGTGCCAGCGGGGCTGGGGGCGGGAGGCAGCCCCAGCATTTT
CASGAGGGRQPQHF
>TRBV7-9|TRBJ2-3|TRBD2|many|15
TGTGCCAGCAGCTCGGCAAGCGGGGGCACAGATACGCAGTATTTT
CASSSASGGTDTQYF
>TRBV7-9|TRBJ1-2|-|few|13
TGTGCCAGCAGCTTAACGGAGCTCTATGGCTACACCTTC
CASSLTELYGYTF
>TRBV5-1|TRBJ2-1|-|few|17
TGCGCCAGCAGGGGTTTAGGCAACCATCTGTCCTACAATGAGCAGTTCTTC
CASRGLGNHLSYNEQFF
>TRBV12-3/TRBV12-4|TRBJ2-6|-|many|15
TGTGCCAGCAGTTCCAGACAGCCTGGGGCCAACGTCCTGACTTTC
CASSSRQPGANVLTF
>TRBV3-1|TRBJ2-7|TRBD2|-|17
TGTGCCAGCAGCCTAGGGGCTAGCGGGAGGGCCTTCCACGAGCAGTACTTC
CASSLGASGRAFHEQYF
>TRBV6-5|TRBJ1-4|-|many|14
TGTGCCAGCAGTTACGGCGCAACTAATGAAAAACTGTTTTTT
CASSYGATNEKLFF
>TRBV5-1|TRBJ2-2|-|many|14
TGCGCCAGCAGCACCGGACAGAACACCGGGGAGCTGTTTTTT
CASSTGQNTGELFF
>TRBV11-3|TRBJ2-1|-|many|17
TGTGCCAGCAGCCCGGGGCGGGACCAAAATTTATACAATGAGCAGTTCTTC
CASSPGRDQNLYNEQFF
>TRBV2|TRBJ2-5|TRBD2|-|17
TGTACCAGCAGTTTAGAGTCTAGCGGGAGAATAAGGGAGACCCAGTACTTC
CTSSLESSGRIRETQYF
>TRBV6-5|TRBJ2-7|TRBD2|many|16
TGTGCCAGCAGTTACTCGGAGACTAGCGGGACCTACGAGCAGTACTTC
CASSYSETSGTYEQYF
>TRBV3-1|TRBJ2-5|-|few|12
TGTGCCAGCAGCCAAGATGGAAAGACCCAGTACTTC
CASSQDGKTQYF
>TRBV27|TRBJ1-3|-|few|13
TGTGCCAGCAGTTTTAGAAGCGGAAACACCATATATTTT
CASSFRSGNTIYF
>TRBV6-5|TRBJ2-1|TRBD1|many|14
TGTGCCAGCAGTACAGGGGGCGCCTACAATGAGCAGTTCTTC
CASSTGGAYNEQFF
>TRBV5-5|TRBJ1-5|-|many|15
TGTGCCAGCAGCTTAATTGGTGTTAGTTCGGCGCCCCAGCATTTT
CASSLIGVSSAPQHF
>TRBV30|TRBJ1-1|-|few|13
TGTGCCTGGCGAGCGGGGGGCAGTACTGAAGCTTTCTTT
CAWRAGGSTEAFF
>TRBV7-2|TRBJ1-2|TRBD1|many|15
TGTGCCAGCAGCTTAGTAGGGACAGGGATGCATGGCTACACCTTC
CASSLVGTGMHGYTF
>TRBV5-5|TRBJ2-6|-|many|15
TGTGCCAGCAGCTTTCTGGGCGCTGGGGCCAACGTCCTGACTTTC
CASSFLGAGANVLTF
>TRBV5-1|TRBJ2-3|-|many|16
TGCGCCAGCAGCTTTTACCGGGCCCTGAGGAAAGATACGCAGTATTTT
CASSFYRALRKDTQYF
>TRBV28|TRBJ2-5|TRBD2|-|14
TGTGCCAGCAGCCCGGGAGGACCGGGAGAGACCCAGTACTTC
CASSPGGPGETQYF
>TRBV10-2|TRBJ2-5|-|many|13
TGCGCCAGCAGGACCGGGGACACTGGGACCCAGTACTTC
CASRTGDTGTQYF
>TRBV14|TRBJ2-2|TRBD1|many|15
TGTGCCAGCAGCCAGAGGGGACAGTACACCGGGGAGCTGTTTTTT
CASSQRGQYTGELFF
>TRBV12-3/TRBV12-4|TRBJ2-7|TRBD1|many|15
TGTGCCAGCAGTTCCACAGGGGGCAATTCCTACGAGCAGTACTTC
CASSSTGGNSYEQYF
>TRBV2|TRBJ1-5|-|many|14
TGTGCCAGCAGTGATCGGGTTGTAAATCAGCCCCAGCATTTT
CASSDRVVNQPQHF
>TRBV6-5|TRBJ2-3|-|many|14
TGTGCCAGCAGTTCGAGGAGGGGCGCAGATACGCAGTATTTT
CASSSRRGADTQYF
>TRBV7-2|TRBJ2-5|-|many|16
TGTGCCAGCAGCTTCCGGACCCCTATCTCCCAAGAGACCCAGTACTTC
CASSFRTPISQETQYF
>TRBV11-2|TRBJ1-5|TRBD1|many|18
TGTGCCAGCAGCTTAGGATACACCCGGACAGGGAAGAATCAGCCCCAGCATTTT
CASSLGYTRTGKNQPQHF
>TRBV4-1|TRBJ1-1|-|-|18
TGCGCCAGCAGCCAACAGGACAGAGTGCTTCATATGAACACTGAAGCTTTCTTT
CASSQQDRVLHMNTEAFF
>TRBV10-3|TRBJ2-2|TRBD2|many|16
TGTGCCATCAGAGCGACTAGCGGGAGTTCCCACGGGGAGCTGTTTTTT
CAIRATSGSSHGELFF
>TRBV11-3|TRBJ2-3|TRBD1|once|15
TGTGTCAGCAGCTTCCACAGGGGGCAGGCAGATACGCAGTATTTT
CVSSFHRGQADTQYF
>TRBV7-2|TRBJ2-5|TRBD2|many|17
TGTGCCAGCAGCCTACGTGGACTAGCGGGAGGAGGGGAGACCCAGTACTTC
CASSLRGLAGGGETQYF
>TRBV20-1|TRBJ2-1|-|many|13
TGCAGTATCGGACAGTACTTCAACAATGAGCAGTTCTTC
CSIGQYFNNEQFF
>TRBV20-1|TRBJ2-2|TRBD1|many|17
TGCAGTGCTAGGGTGGTAGGGGGCTTAAGGGACACCGGGGAGCTGTTTTTT
CSARVVGGLRDTGELFF
>TRBV5-5|TRBJ1-6|-|many|15
TGTGCCAGCAGCCCCGGACGGGACGGGAATTCACCCCTCCACTTT
CASSPGRDGNSPLHF
>TRBV13|TRBJ2-7|TRBD2|few|17
TGTGCCAGCACCCGACTAGCGGACTACACTAACTACTACGAGCAGTACTTC
CASTRLADYTNYYEQYF
>TRBV5-1|TRBJ2-5|-|many|13
TGCGCCAGCAGCTTTGGCATAGAAGAGACCCAGTACTTC
CASSFGIEETQYF
>TRBV7-9|TRBJ1-2|-|many|9
TGTGCCACGGACGGGAGCTACACCTTC
CATDGSYTF
>TRBV12-3/TRBV12-4|TRBJ1-3|-|many|14
TGTGCCAGCAGTCTCGGGGCGTTAGGAAACACCATATATTTT
CASSLGALGNTIYF
>TRBV5-1|TRBJ2-2|-|many|14
TGCGCCAGCAGCTTGCTGACTGCCACCCGGGAGCTGTTTTTT
CASSLLTATRELFF
>TRBV29-1|TRBJ2-1|-|many|15
TGCAGCGTTGGAAGGGGGGAGGCCATTATTAATGAGCAGTTCTTC
CSVGRGEAIINEQFF
>TRBV11-2|TRBJ2-2|-|many|14
TGTGCCAGCATCGGAGGGCCCAACACCGGGGAGCTGTTTTTT
CASIGGPNTGELFF
>TRBV4-2|TRBJ2-1|-|many|14
TGTGCCAGCAGCCAAGAAGGCCAGCACAGAGAGCAGTTCTTC
CASSQEGQHREQFF
>TRBV7-9|TRBJ2-5|TRBD2|few|16
TGTGCCAGCAGCTCCAAACTAGCGGGGGCCGGGGAGACCCAGTACTTC
CASSSKLAGAGETQYF
>TRBV12-3/TRBV12-4|TRBJ1-4|-|-|16
TGTGCCAGCAGTTACCCTTGGGATACCGCGGGAGAAAAACTGTTTTTT
CASSYPWDTAGEKLFF
>TRBV3-1|TRBJ2-3|-|many|13
TGTGCCAGCAGCCTTCGGACAGCAGATACGCAGTATTTT
CASSLRTADTQYF
>TRBV15|TRBJ2-2|-|many|15
TGTGCCACCAGCAGAGAATCCCAGGGAACGGGGGAGCTGTTTTTT
CATSRESQGTGELFF
>TRBV29-1|TRBJ1-2|TRBD1|many|15
TGCAGCGTTGAAGGCGGACAGGGACTAGGACATGGCTACACCTTC
CSVEGGQGLGHGYTF
>TRBV28|TRBJ1-5|-|many|15
TGTGCCAGCAATAGTGGCCAGGGGCGAATTCAGCCCCAGCATTTT
CASNSGQGRIQPQHF
>TRBV28|TRBJ2-2|TRBD2|many|16
TGTGCCAGCAGTTTATCTCGCGGGAGGAGCACCGGGGAGCTGTTTTTT
CASSLSRGRSTGELFF
>TRBV7-2|TRBJ1-2|TRBD1|many|13
TGTGCCAGCAGCTCCAGACAGGGTTTAGGCTACACCTTC
CASSSRQGLGYTF
>TRBV7-2|TRBJ1-2|-|-|14
TGTGCCAGCAGCTTCAGGGACCGATCCTATGGCTACACCTTC
CASSFRDRSYGYTF
>TRBV10-3|TRBJ2-2|-|many|16
TGTGCCATCAGGGGCCAGGGGGAGGAAGACACCGGGGAGCTGTTTTTT
CAIRGQGEEDTGELFF
>TRBV4-2|TRBJ1-5|-|-|16
TGTGCCAGCAGCCTCCAACTAGACAGGTCGGGTCAGCCCCAGCATTTT
CASSLQLDRSGQPQHF
>TRBV20-1|TRBJ2-1|-|few|15
TGCAGTGTCCGCGCTTTTGAGGGGGCCTACAATGAGCAGTTCTTC
CSVRAFEGAYNEQFF
>TRBV14|TRBJ2-3|-|-|12
TGTGCCAGCAGCCAAGGCCAATATACGCAGTATTTT
CASSQGQYTQYF